This T cell receptor (beta chain) is from a study of T cells after yellow fever vaccination. 5'RACE template switching generated TCR cDNA, adding a universal primer site and UMIs. TCRdb processed the 5' RACE reads anew with MiXCR; each CDR3 protein has one entry. Of about 360,000 distinct CDR3 sequences listed, roughly 6.2% are singletons. The sample holds a few counts of this clonotype. V dropped 0 bases and J dropped 2; count of bases not matched to a gene: 2. The germline gives CDR1 SGHRS, CDR2 YFSETQ. CDR3 length equals 15 residues. The V call is TRBV5-1, the J call TRBJ1-3; 7 positions match TRBD1. This TCR was sampled from a man under 40 who received the YFV17D yellow fever vaccine. This specimen consisted of PBMCs, obtained 5 days after the yellow fever booster vaccination. In DNA form, the CDR3 reads TGCGCCAGCAGCTTGGTAGGGACAGCTGGAAACACCATATATTTT. Translating it yields CASSLVGTAGNTIYF.